A selection of T cell receptor beta chains follows, all from one sample in a study of OX40 agonist ivuxolimab in advanced cancers. Measured with immunoSEQ multiplex PCR; TCRdb has only the in-frame clones, and not every one. Of 65,000 to 100,000 clones detected, 80% to 90% appear once; the ten largest clones hold 6.6%. Specimen: CD4+ or CD8+ T cells sorted from blood, collected in a trial of the OX40 agonist ivuxolimab. All receptors come from an adult with an advanced solid tumor such as melanoma, head and neck, liver or kidney cancer. CDR3s include the opening cysteine and the closing phenylalanine or tryptophan. Each record gives: clone size, V gene, D gene, J gene, CDR3 protein, CDR3 DNA. D genes are given only for firm matches. The size of a clone is reported for some rows only, either as once, few or many, or as a class for expanded clones.

once	TRBV7-9	TRBD1	TRBJ1-4	CASSLGSGTGLVDEKLFF	TGTGCCAGCAGCTTAGGTTCCGGGACAGGGCTGGTCGACGAAAAACTGTTTTTT
.	TRBV15	.	TRBJ2-7	CATSRGYEQYF	TGTGCCACCAGCAGAGGTTACGAGCAGTACTTC
.	TRBV6-5	.	TRBJ1-4	CASSYVDADEKLFF	TGTGCCAGCAGTTACGTGGATGCGGATGAAAAACTGTTTTTT
.	TRBV28	.	TRBJ2-3	CASSPQPQGSTDTQYF	TGTGCCAGCAGCCCGCAGCCCCAGGGTTCGACAGATACGCAGTATTTT
.	TRBV5-1	TRBD2	TRBJ2-2	CASGRTSGNTGELFF	TGCGCCAGCGGAAGGACTAGCGGGAACACCGGGGAGCTGTTTTTT
.	TRBV28	TRBD2	TRBJ2-7	CASSLGGRRYEQYF	TGTGCCAGCTCCTTGGGCGGGAGGAGGTACGAGCAGTACTTC
.	TRBV18	.	TRBJ1-6	CASSPDRNSALHF	TGTGCCAGCTCACCCGACAGGAATTCGGCCCTCCACTTT
few	TRBV19	TRBD1	TRBJ1-1	CASSTAGGTEAFF	TGTGCCAGTAGTACCGCAGGGGGCACTGAAGCTTTCTTT
.	TRBV15	.	TRBJ1-2	CATSRDRQGPNYGYTF	TGTGCCACCAGCAGAGATCGTCAAGGGCCTAACTATGGCTACACCTTC
.	TRBV28	TRBD2	TRBJ2-7	CASSPGLAGGNYEQYF	TGTGCCAGCAGTCCAGGACTAGCGGGAGGAAATTACGAGCAGTACTTC
.	TRBV27	.	TRBJ1-2	CASSLGGPNYGYTF	TGTGCCAGCAGTTTGGGAGGGCCCAACTATGGCTACACCTTC
.	TRBV21-1	.	TRBJ2-7	CASSKGQGAFEQYF	TGTGCCAGCAGCAAAGGACAGGGGGCGTTTGAGCAGTACTTC
once	TRBV19	.	TRBJ1-3	CASISLPSGNTIYF	TGTGCCAGTATTTCACTACCTTCTGGAAACACCATATATTTT
once	TRBV5-5	.	TRBJ1-1	CASSLAEVIGHTEAFF	TGTGCCAGCAGCTTGGCTGAAGTAATCGGACACACTGAAGCTTTCTTT
.	TRBV13	.	TRBJ2-5	CASSLADVTQYF	TGTGCCAGCAGCTTAGCTGATGTGACCCAGTACTTC
.	TRBV5-6	.	TRBJ1-3	CASSLFNCGNTIYF	TGTGCCAGCAGCTTGTTTAACTGTGGAAACACCATATATTTT
.	TRBV15	.	TRBJ2-7	CATSSAIGGPLEYF	TGTGCCACCAGCAGTGCCATAGGTGGCCCCTTGGAGTACTTC
.	TRBV2	TRBD2	TRBJ2-4	CASSGLAGGLAKNIQYF	TGTGCCAGCAGTGGACTAGCGGGGGGGTTAGCCAAAAACATTCAGTACTTC
.	TRBV9	TRBD1	TRBJ2-1	CASAQQGAGYNEQFF	TGTGCCAGCGCCCAACAGGGGGCGGGTTACAATGAGCAGTTCTTC
once	TRBV14	.	TRBJ2-7	CASSDAYEQYF	TGTGCCAGCAGCGATGCCTACGAGCAGTACTTC
once	TRBV6-4	.	TRBJ2-1	CASKTQGLGGDEQFF	TGTGCCAGCAAAACCCAGGGACTAGGGGGCGATGAGCAGTTCTTC
.	TRBV6-5	.	TRBJ2-1	CASSYRIQTMRQFF	TGTGCCAGCAGTTACCGGATTCAGACGATGAGGCAGTTCTTC
.	TRBV7-8	TRBD2	TRBJ2-3	CASSGYPAGIGTDTQYF	TGTGCCAGCAGCGGCTACCCAGCGGGAATAGGCACAGATACGCAGTATTTT
.	TRBV28	TRBD1	TRBJ1-2	CASSLHSGQSFYGYTF	TGTGCCAGCAGCCTCCACTCGGGACAGTCATTCTATGGCTACACCTTC
.	TRBV6-5	.	TRBJ1-5	CASRRAGRRAQPQHF	TGTGCCAGCAGAAGGGCAGGGCGTCGGGCTCAGCCCCAGCATTTT
.	TRBV5-1	.	TRBJ1-4	CASRLNEKLFF	TGCGCCAGCAGACTGAATGAAAAACTGTTTTTT
.	TRBV19	TRBD1	TRBJ2-2	CASSMTGQTTGELFF	TGTGCCAGTAGTATGACAGGGCAAACCACCGGGGAGCTGTTTTTT
.	TRBV19	.	TRBJ2-1	CASGPAGSYNEQFF	TGTGCCAGTGGTCCGGCGGGCTCCTACAATGAGCAGTTCTTC
.	TRBV4-2	.	TRBJ1-6	CASSQDLKGDSRNSPLHF	TGTGCCAGCAGCCAAGACCTCAAGGGCGACAGTCGGAATTCACCCCTCCACTTT
once	TRBV5-1	.	TRBJ2-7	CASSVGPGQYEQYF	TGCGCCAGCAGCGTAGGGCCGGGGCAATACGAGCAGTACTTC
.	TRBV9	TRBD2	TRBJ2-3	CASSELGLAGRTDTQYF	TGTGCCAGCAGCGAGCTGGGACTAGCGGGGCGCACAGATACGCAGTATTTT
.	TRBV2	TRBD2	TRBJ2-7	CASSEAGTSGRSGEQYF	TGTGCCAGCAGTGAAGCCGGGACTAGCGGGAGGTCGGGGGAGCAGTACTTC
.	TRBV4-3	.	TRBJ2-1	CASSQEGDEQFF	TGCGCCAGCAGCCAAGAAGGGGATGAGCAGTTCTTC
.	TRBV19	TRBD1	TRBJ1-2	CASRDRDTAHYGYTF	TGTGCCAGTAGGGACAGGGATACCGCTCACTATGGCTACACCTTC
.	TRBV25-1	.	TRBJ1-3	CASSEYRAGNTIYF	TGTGCCAGCAGTGAATACAGGGCTGGAAACACCATATATTTT
.	TRBV5-1	.	TRBJ2-2	CASSLNRELFF	TGCGCCAGCAGCTTGAACAGGGAGCTGTTTTTT
.	TRBV7-2	.	TRBJ2-2	CASSLEGPGFGELFF	TGTGCCAGCAGCTTAGAAGGCCCTGGATTCGGGGAGCTGTTTTTT
.	TRBV2	.	TRBJ1-2	CASSPMEWGYGYTF	TGTGCCAGCAGCCCAATGGAGTGGGGCTATGGCTACACCTTC
few	TRBV5-6	.	TRBJ1-5	CASSLGFGEPQHF	TGTGCCAGCAGCTTGGGTTTCGGTGAGCCCCAGCATTTT
.	TRBV5-1	.	TRBJ2-2	CASSFGEGTGELFF	TGCGCCAGCAGCTTTGGGGAAGGCACCGGGGAGCTGTTTTTT
once	TRBV5-1	.	TRBJ2-3	CASSLDWLSDTQYF	TGCGCCAGCAGCTTGGATTGGCTCTCGGATACGCAGTATTTT
.	TRBV6-1	.	TRBJ1-4	CASSERTAREKLFF	TGTGCCAGCAGTGAACGGACAGCCAGGGAAAAACTGTTTTTT
.	TRBV29-1	.	TRBJ2-2	CSVAASSHTGELFF	TGCAGCGTTGCGGCGTCTAGTCACACCGGGGAGCTGTTTTTT
.	TRBV29-1	.	TRBJ1-2	CSVARDINYGYTF	TGCAGCGTTGCCAGGGATATTAACTATGGCTACACCTTC
.	TRBV28	.	TRBJ1-5	CATSVVPQPQHF	TGTGCCACTTCTGTGGTCCCGCAGCCCCAGCATTTT
.	TRBV19	.	TRBJ1-1	CASSTTGMNTEAFF	TGTGCCAGTAGTACGACAGGCATGAACACTGAAGCTTTCTTT